One T cell receptor (beta chain) is described in this entry. V was shortened by 1 base and J by 2 bases, with 15 bases between the two germline ends. This CDR3 has 17 residues. Germline V gene data show CDR1 as LNHNV and CDR2 as YYDKDF (reference sequence). The data belong to a study of blood T cell repertoires in COVID-19. Study summary: Samples of COVID-19 (acute and convalescent) were obtained from the United States, Italy and Spain. PBMCs, B-cell-depleted T cells, or T cells were the source of the cDNA or gDNA that made up the material.

In the authors' workflow: Amplification with reference gene primers provided the estimates of nucleated cell counts. TCRdb's copy holds only in-frame clones and misses some; the assay was immunoSEQ multiplex PCR. The DNA was the basis for D and trimming; V, J and clone size are from that table. The table lists hundreds of thousands of clones, roughly 90% of them singletons. Participant reports of clinical history set cohort assignment. This clonotype originated in a woman between 18 and 29 years old who had recovered from COVID-19. Material for sequencing was PBMCs or T cells enriched from blood (not recorded which). The chain uses TRBV15 and TRBJ1-5, with D uncertain. The CDR3 nucleotides read TGTGCCACCAGCAGAGGCCTGACAAGCAAAGGCAATCAGCCCCAGCATTTT. This gives the protein CATSRGLTSKGNQPQHF.